These T cell receptor beta chains were read from a single sample in a study of control samples from healthy donors and cancer patients. Using immunoSEQ multiplex PCR, the repertoire was profiled, and TCRdb retains in-frame clones only, with some absent. The sample has roughly 370,000 clones, 90% seen once; the top ten hold around 6.4%. Sequenced material: PBMCs. The receptors stem from a man aged 35-49 years with head and neck cancer. CDR3s include the opening cysteine and the closing phenylalanine or tryptophan. D genes are given only for firm matches. Not every row has a clone size; where given, it reads once, few, many or a size class.

cdr3_nt,cdr3_aa,j_call,d_call,clone_size,v_call
TGTGCCAGCAGCAAACGGACTAGCGGCACAGATACGCAGTATTTT,CASSKRTSGTDTQYF,TRBJ2-3,TRBD2,NA,TRBV7-6
TGTGCCAGCAGCCAAGATAAGGGGATGACTGAAGCTTTCTTT,CASSQDKGMTEAFF,TRBJ1-1,NA,NA,TRBV3-1/TRBV3-2
TGTGCCAGCAGCTTCGGGGCGGGGACTTCCTACGAGCAGTACTTC,CASSFGAGTSYEQYF,TRBJ2-7,NA,NA,TRBV7-6
TGTGCCAGCAGCCAAGTGCTAGCGGGGGGGACCGGGGAGCTGTTTTTT,CASSQVLAGGTGELFF,TRBJ2-2,TRBD2,NA,TRBV3-1/TRBV3-2
TGTGCCAGCAGCTTAGCAGGGTGGGGAAACACCATATATTTT,CASSLAGWGNTIYF,TRBJ1-3,NA,NA,TRBV11-2
TGTGCCACGCAGGGAGACGACACCTTC,CATQGDDTF,TRBJ1-2,NA,NA,TRBV7-3
TGTGCCTATATCGGGGTAAACACTGAAGCTTTCTTT,CAYIGVNTEAFF,TRBJ1-1,NA,NA,TRBV2
TGTGCCAGCAGCTCAAAACAGGGCTTCGGGGAGCTGTTTTTT,CASSSKQGFGELFF,TRBJ2-2,NA,few,TRBV3-1/TRBV3-2
TGTGCCAGCAGCCCCCCCGTGGGAGGAACAGATACGCAGTATTTT,CASSPPVGGTDTQYF,TRBJ2-3,NA,NA,TRBV5-4
TGTGCCAGCAGCTTCGTCGACTCTGGAAACACCATATATTTT,CASSFVDSGNTIYF,TRBJ1-3,NA,NA,TRBV7-2
TGTGCTAGTGAAAAGAGCGGGAGGGCTCTCTACGAGCAGTACTTC,CASEKSGRALYEQYF,TRBJ2-7,TRBD2,NA,TRBV12-5
TGTGCCAGCAGCTTAGGGGCAGGGGTGAACTATGGCTACACCTTC,CASSLGAGVNYGYTF,TRBJ1-2,NA,NA,TRBV7-6
TGTGCCATCAGTGACCCCGGGACAGGGGGCGACTACATTCAGTACTTC,CAISDPGTGGDYIQYF,TRBJ2-4,TRBD1,NA,TRBV10-3
TGCGCCAGCAGCTTGGGACAGGGGATAAGGGAGCAGTACTTC,CASSLGQGIREQYF,TRBJ2-7,TRBD1,NA,TRBV5-1
TGTGCCAGCAGTTTAGGGCAGCCGCTGAATGACTATGGCTACACCTTC,CASSLGQPLNDYGYTF,TRBJ1-2,NA,NA,TRBV27
TGTGCCAGCAGTTTATCAACAGGAATGAACACTGAAGCTTTCTTT,CASSLSTGMNTEAFF,TRBJ1-1,NA,NA,TRBV27
TGTGCCAGCAGCCTCAGACAGGGGCTGTCCTACGAGCAGTACTTC,CASSLRQGLSYEQYF,TRBJ2-7,TRBD1,NA,TRBV11-2
TGTGCCAGCAGCTTGGGGACAGGGTACTACGAGCAGTACTTC,CASSLGTGYYEQYF,TRBJ2-7,TRBD1,NA,TRBV5-4
TGCGCCAGCTCTCCCGCACCGGGGGCTGGGGCCAACGTCCTGACTTTC,CASSPAPGAGANVLTF,TRBJ2-6,NA,NA,TRBV5-1
TGCGCCAGCAGCCAATCGACAGGGGGCCACTATGGCTACACCTTC,CASSQSTGGHYGYTF,TRBJ1-2,TRBD1,NA,TRBV4-1
TGTGCCAGCAGCTTGCCCTTACTAGCGGCTAACAATGAGCAGTTCTTC,CASSLPLLAANNEQFF,TRBJ2-1,TRBD2,once,TRBV5-4
TGTGCCAGCACCTGGGGCCAGTACGAGCAGTACTTC,CASTWGQYEQYF,TRBJ2-7,NA,few,TRBV12-3/TRBV12-4
TGTGCCACAAAGCTAGCGGTCAACTCCTACAATGAGCAGTTCTTC,CATKLAVNSYNEQFF,TRBJ2-1,TRBD2,NA,TRBV28
TGTGCCTGGAGTGTTTGGCCAGCGAGCTCCTATAATTCACCCCTCCACTTT,CAWSVWPASSYNSPLHF,TRBJ1-6,NA,NA,TRBV30
TGTGCCACCAGCAGAGGAGGGACCGCATGGGGTGGAAACACCATATATTTT,CATSRGGTAWGGNTIYF,TRBJ1-3,NA,few,TRBV15
TGTGCCACCTATAACCCTTGGACTTATGGCTACACCTTC,CATYNPWTYGYTF,TRBJ1-2,NA,NA,TRBV6-4
TGTGCCAGCAGCGTAGCCTCGCGGGGGCCGAACACCGGGGAGCTGTTTTTT,CASSVASRGPNTGELFF,TRBJ2-2,NA,NA,TRBV9